A single sample gave rise to the 4 T cell receptor beta chains below, sequenced in a study of T cells after posttransplantation cyclophosphamide. This table comes from immunoSEQ multiplex PCR, and its TCRdb copy is limited to in-frame clones, with some not included. The sample is made up of under 50,000 clones, none counted only once. Sequences were obtained from PBMCs. The origin of the receptors is a man in his forties or fifties in good health, CMV-negative, and a related stem cell transplant donor.

This clone has at least ten counts. This sequence joins TRBV19 and TRBJ2-3, with 7 nucleotides matching TRBD2. The V gene end was trimmed by 0 bases and the J gene end by 1 base; junction bases not matched to a gene: 13. This CDR3 spans 19 amino acids. Germline V gene sequence: CDR1 LNHDA, CDR2 SQIVND (reference sequence). The CDR3, as DNA: TGTGCCAGTAGTATAGAGGGCCTAGCGGAAAGTGGGGGCACAGATACGCAGTATTTT. Translating it yields CASSIEGLAESGGTDTQYF.

This clone was counted many times. This sequence joins TRBV27 and TRBJ1-5; TRBD1 agrees at 8 bases. Losses at the gene ends were 5 bases for V and 3 bases for J; bases not matched to a gene: 6. CDR3 length: 15 amino acids. Germline-derived CDR1 and CDR2 are MNHEY and SMNVEV (reference sequence). The CDR3 region is CASSETTGDNQPQHF. CDR3 coding DNA: TGTGCCAGCAGTGAAACGACAGGGGACAATCAGCCCCAGCATTTT.

At least ten counts were recorded for this clone. V is TRBV13 and J is TRBJ2-1, with 8 bases aligning to TRBD2. Germline lookup yields CDR1 PRHDT and CDR2 FYEKMQ (reference sequence). The CDR3 is 14 residues long. V was clipped by 5 bases and J by 4 bases; unmatched bases: 4. CDR3 region: CASSPPGGYNEQFF. In DNA, the CDR3 is TGTGCCAGCAGCCCCCCGGGAGGGTACAATGAGCAGTTCTTC.

This clone has a count of ten or more. CDR3 region: CASSPSKGGWHNEQFF. DNA for the CDR3: TGTGCCAGTAGTCCCTCGAAAGGGGGTTGGCACAATGAGCAGTTCTTC. V gene TRBV19 combines with J gene TRBJ2-1; TRBD1 is a possible D gene (6 bases). Trimming shortened V by 5 bases and J by 5 bases, and 19 bases separated the two germline ends. CDR3 length equals 16 residues. Germline assignment: CDR1 LNHDA and CDR2 SQIVND (reference sequence).